Included here is one T cell receptor (beta chain) sequence, with context. Its antigen is undetermined. This sample stems from a study of cytomegalovirus exposure and HLA in healthy donors. This PCR relied on a set of 60 Vbeta primers and 13 Jbeta primers. Sequencing used immunoSEQ multiplex PCR; TCRdb keeps in-frame clones, though not all of them. The sample has 80,000 to 95,000 clones, about 83% seen once; the top ten hold 5.6%. Unrecorded immune exposure was likely among donors, who were nominally healthy when sampled. Whole-study results and caveats: The likely explanation for a cluster of highly shared sequence variants was sequencing artifact. Researchers catalogued about 150 TCR beta chains as cytomegalovirus-associated.

The sequenced sample was PBMCs. The sequence derives from a woman under 30 in good health and CMV-seropositive.

DNA of the CDR3: TGTGCCAGCAGCGTAGGGCTGGAGCAGCCCGATTACGAGCAGTACTTC. Translating it yields CASSVGLEQPDYEQYF. The V gene is TRBV9, the J gene TRBJ2-7; no definite D call. Trimming stripped 0 bases from V and 4 bases from J, with 17 bases between. CDR1 and CDR2 (germline): SGDLS, YYNGEE. CDR3 size: 16 residues.